Sequencing of this T cell receptor (beta chain) was carried out in a study of blood T cell repertoires in COVID-19. Study-level background: Samples representing acute and convalescent COVID-19 were sourced from the United States, Italy and Spain.

Per the original data handling: Nucleated cell counts were estimated from reference gene primer amplification. Assay: immunoSEQ multiplex PCR; the TCRdb copy retains only in-frame clones and omits some. The V and J calls and clone size are taken from that table; D and trimming were inferred from the DNA. The sample holds 150,000 to 200,000 clones; around 85% are singletons and the top ten take roughly 13%. Trimming stripped 0 bases from V and 13 bases from J, with 10 bases between. Germline CDR1 LNHDA, CDR2 SQIVND (reference sequence). The CDR3 is 13 amino acids. V and J are TRBV19 and TRBJ1-6; D uncertain. The TCR originated in a man in his fifties or sixties who had recovered from COVID-19. The sequencing input was peripheral blood. This CDR3 reads CASSIDRVGPLHF. In DNA, the CDR3 is TGTGCCAGTAGTATAGATCGCGTTGGTCCCCTCCACTTT.